A selection of T cell receptor beta chains follows, all from one sample in a study of blood T cell repertoires in COVID-19. Some clones are missing from TCRdb's copy, which holds only in-frame ones; the method was immunoSEQ multiplex PCR. This table holds 110,000 or so clones, 70% to 90% found once. The sequenced sample consisted of peripheral blood. The receptor source for this set is a woman in her 70s who had recovered from COVID-19. CDR3s include the opening cysteine and the closing phenylalanine or tryptophan. A D gene is named only where the DNA matches it firmly. The size field is filled for only some rows; it gives once, few, many or a size class.

cdr3_nt: TGTGCCAGCCGGTTGGCGGGGACAGGGAATCAGCCCCAGCATTTT
cdr3_aa: CASRLAGTGNQPQHF
j_call: TRBJ1-5
d_call: TRBD1
cdr3_length: 15
v_call: TRBV19
clone_size: -

cdr3_nt: TGTGCCAGCAGCCCCCTCGGCAGGAATGAGCAGTTCTTC
cdr3_aa: CASSPLGRNEQFF
j_call: TRBJ2-1
d_call: -
cdr3_length: 13
v_call: TRBV11-2
clone_size: -

cdr3_nt: TGTGCCAGCAGCCCCCTCGGGACTAGCACAGATACGCAGTATTTT
cdr3_aa: CASSPLGTSTDTQYF
j_call: TRBJ2-3
d_call: -
cdr3_length: 15
v_call: TRBV5-5
clone_size: -

cdr3_nt: TGTGCCAGCAGCCAACTTAATCAGCCCCAGCATTTT
cdr3_aa: CASSQLNQPQHF
j_call: TRBJ1-5
d_call: -
cdr3_length: 12
v_call: TRBV5-4
clone_size: -

cdr3_nt: TGTGCCAGTAGTCCTACAGGTAAACTGGACTACGAGCAGTACTTC
cdr3_aa: CASSPTGKLDYEQYF
j_call: TRBJ2-7
d_call: -
cdr3_length: 15
v_call: TRBV19
clone_size: -

cdr3_nt: TGTGCCAGCAGCCCCCCTGGGGGCAGGGGTGACTATGGCTACACCTTC
cdr3_aa: CASSPPGGRGDYGYTF
j_call: TRBJ1-2
d_call: -
cdr3_length: 16
v_call: TRBV5-4
clone_size: few

cdr3_nt: TGTGCCAGTAGTATAGCAAGAGGGGGTACCTACGAGCAGTACTTC
cdr3_aa: CASSIARGGTYEQYF
j_call: TRBJ2-7
d_call: -
cdr3_length: 15
v_call: TRBV19
clone_size: -

cdr3_nt: TGTGCCAGCAGCTATTCCGGGACTAGAGGGTACGAGCAGTACTTC
cdr3_aa: CASSYSGTRGYEQYF
j_call: TRBJ2-7
d_call: TRBD2
cdr3_length: 15
v_call: TRBV11-2
clone_size: -

cdr3_nt: TGTGCCAGCAGCGGCGGGACTAGCGGGGGGCTCTACGAGCAGTACTTC
cdr3_aa: CASSGGTSGGLYEQYF
j_call: TRBJ2-7
d_call: TRBD2
cdr3_length: 16
v_call: TRBV13
clone_size: -

cdr3_nt: TGTGCCAGCAGCTTAGTTGGACAGGGGATGGCTGAAGCTTTCTTT
cdr3_aa: CASSLVGQGMAEAFF
j_call: TRBJ1-1
d_call: TRBD1
cdr3_length: 15
v_call: TRBV7-2
clone_size: -

cdr3_nt: TGTGCCAGCAGCGAATTGGGGGACTACTCCTACAATGAGCAGTTCTTC
cdr3_aa: CASSELGDYSYNEQFF
j_call: TRBJ2-1
d_call: TRBD2
cdr3_length: 16
v_call: TRBV3-1/TRBV3-2
clone_size: -

cdr3_nt: TGTGCCAGCAGCCCGACAGGGGAAGGCAATCAGCCCCAGCATTTT
cdr3_aa: CASSPTGEGNQPQHF
j_call: TRBJ1-5
d_call: TRBD1
cdr3_length: 15
v_call: TRBV7-9
clone_size: -

cdr3_nt: TGTGCCAGCAGTTTATTCCGCAGTATGAACACTGAAGCTTTCTTT
cdr3_aa: CASSLFRSMNTEAFF
j_call: TRBJ1-1
d_call: -
cdr3_length: 15
v_call: TRBV27
clone_size: -

cdr3_nt: TGCGCCAGCAGCCGTACCAATAGCGGACAAGAGACCCAGTACTTC
cdr3_aa: CASSRTNSGQETQYF
j_call: TRBJ2-5
d_call: -
cdr3_length: 15
v_call: TRBV5-1
clone_size: -

cdr3_nt: TGTGCCAGCAGTGAACTCCGGACAGGCATGAGCGAAAAACTGTTTTTT
cdr3_aa: CASSELRTGMSEKLFF
j_call: TRBJ1-4
d_call: TRBD1
cdr3_length: 16
v_call: TRBV6-1
clone_size: -

cdr3_nt: TGTGCCAGCAAGCGACTAGCGGGAGCGGGAGATACGCAGTATTTT
cdr3_aa: CASKRLAGAGDTQYF
j_call: TRBJ2-3
d_call: TRBD2
cdr3_length: 15
v_call: TRBV2
clone_size: -

cdr3_nt: TGTGCCTGGGGGACAGGCGTGGGGTACGAGCAGTACTTC
cdr3_aa: CAWGTGVGYEQYF
j_call: TRBJ2-7
d_call: TRBD1
cdr3_length: 13
v_call: TRBV30
clone_size: -

cdr3_nt: TGTGCCAGCAGCTTAGTACAGCGCGGGGTAGCTTTCTTT
cdr3_aa: CASSLVQRGVAFF
j_call: TRBJ1-1
d_call: -
cdr3_length: 13
v_call: TRBV7-2
clone_size: -

cdr3_nt: TGCGCCAGCAGCCAAGCTATTATACGGGGGACCCAGTACTTC
cdr3_aa: CASSQAIIRGTQYF
j_call: TRBJ2-5
d_call: -
cdr3_length: 14
v_call: TRBV4-3
clone_size: -

cdr3_nt: TGTGCCAGCAGCAAATCCCAGGGGTCTGTCTATGGCTACACCTTC
cdr3_aa: CASSKSQGSVYGYTF
j_call: TRBJ1-2
d_call: -
cdr3_length: 15
v_call: TRBV7-2
clone_size: -

cdr3_nt: TGTGCCACCAGTGACCGCCGCGGGGGGCCCTACACAGATACGCAGTATTTT
cdr3_aa: CATSDRRGGPYTDTQYF
j_call: TRBJ2-3
d_call: TRBD2
cdr3_length: 17
v_call: TRBV24-1
clone_size: -

cdr3_nt: TGTGCCAGTAGTATGGCCCAGGCCAGCAATCAGCCCCAGCATTTT
cdr3_aa: CASSMAQASNQPQHF
j_call: TRBJ1-5
d_call: -
cdr3_length: 15
v_call: TRBV19
clone_size: -